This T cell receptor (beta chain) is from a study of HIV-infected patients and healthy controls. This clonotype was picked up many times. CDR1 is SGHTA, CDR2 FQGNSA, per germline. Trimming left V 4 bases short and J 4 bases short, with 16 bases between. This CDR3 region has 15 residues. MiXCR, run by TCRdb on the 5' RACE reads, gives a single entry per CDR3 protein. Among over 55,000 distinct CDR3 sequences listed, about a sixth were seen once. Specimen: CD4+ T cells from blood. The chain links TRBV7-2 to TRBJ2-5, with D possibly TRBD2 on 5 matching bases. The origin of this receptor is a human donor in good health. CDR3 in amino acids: CASSSEGSRRETQYF. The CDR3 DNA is TGTGCCAGCAGCTCCGAGGGCAGCCGGCGAGAGACCCAGTACTTC.